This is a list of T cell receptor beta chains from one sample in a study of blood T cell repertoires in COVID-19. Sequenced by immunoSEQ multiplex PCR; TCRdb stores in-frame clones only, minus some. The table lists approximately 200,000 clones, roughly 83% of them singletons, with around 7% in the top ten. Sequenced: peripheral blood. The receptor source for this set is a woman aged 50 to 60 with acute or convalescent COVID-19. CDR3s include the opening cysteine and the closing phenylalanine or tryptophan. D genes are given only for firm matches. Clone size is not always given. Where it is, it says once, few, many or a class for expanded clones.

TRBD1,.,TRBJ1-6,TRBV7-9,CASSPRDRGHSPLHF,TGTGCCAGCAGCCCCCGGGACAGGGGCCATTCACCCCTCCACTTT
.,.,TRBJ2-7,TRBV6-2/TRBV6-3,CASSRGPPGEQYF,TGTGCCAGCAGTCGTGGCCCCCCTGGTGAGCAGTACTTC
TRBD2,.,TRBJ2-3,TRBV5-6,CASRSGLASDTQYF,TGTGCCAGCAGGTCGGGACTAGCTAGTGATACGCAGTATTTT
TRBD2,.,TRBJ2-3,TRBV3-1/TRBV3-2,CASSQPPSGGPTDTQYF,TGTGCCAGCAGCCAACCCCCTAGCGGGGGGCCCACAGATACGCAGTATTTT
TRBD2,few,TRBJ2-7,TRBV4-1,CASSHGTSGSSYEQYF,TGCGCCAGCAGCCACGGGACTAGCGGGAGCTCCTACGAGCAGTACTTC
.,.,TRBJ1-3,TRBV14,CASSLWASGNTIYF,TGTGCCAGCAGCCTTTGGGCCTCTGGAAACACCATATATTTT
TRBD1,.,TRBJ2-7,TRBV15,CATSSGGQLHYEQYF,TGTGCCACCAGCAGTGGGGGACAGCTTCACTACGAGCAGTACTTC
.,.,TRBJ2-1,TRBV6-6,CASSRMEGHGQFF,TGTGCCAGCAGTCGGATGGAGGGCCACGGGCAGTTCTTC
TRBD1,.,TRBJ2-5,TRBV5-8,CASSLPGTGPETQYF,TGTGCCAGCAGCCTCCCCGGGACAGGTCCCGAGACCCAGTACTTC
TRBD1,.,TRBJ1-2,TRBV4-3,CASGNQGARGYTF,TGCGCCAGCGGGAATCAGGGGGCGCGAGGCTACACCTTC
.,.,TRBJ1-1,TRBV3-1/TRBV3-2,CASSQRLGALPEAFF,TGTGCCAGCAGCCAGCGGTTAGGGGCTCTCCCCGAAGCTTTCTTT
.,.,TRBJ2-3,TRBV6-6,CASSGLIDTQYF,TGTGCCAGCTCGGGGTTAATAGATACGCAGTATTTT
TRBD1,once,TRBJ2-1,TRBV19,CASSIGGQGTDEQFF,TGTGCCAGTAGTATTGGTGGACAGGGGACAGACGAGCAGTTCTTC
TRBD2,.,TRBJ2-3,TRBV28,CASSFPPLAGLADTQYF,TGTGCCAGCAGTTTTCCCCCTTTAGCGGGACTGGCAGATACGCAGTATTTT
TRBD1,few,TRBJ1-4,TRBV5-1,CASSYGTDLNEKLFF,TGCGCCAGCAGCTACGGGACAGACCTTAATGAAAAACTGTTTTTT
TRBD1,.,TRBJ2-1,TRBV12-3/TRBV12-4,CASSSTGEEQFF,TGTGCCAGCAGTTCAACAGGGGAAGAGCAGTTCTTC
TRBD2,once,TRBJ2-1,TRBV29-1,CSVDSGGHSYNEQFF,TGCAGCGTTGATAGCGGGGGCCACTCCTACAATGAGCAGTTCTTC
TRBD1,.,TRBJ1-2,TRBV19,CASSARDRGDYGYTF,TGTGCCAGTAGTGCCCGGGACAGGGGGGACTATGGCTACACCTTC
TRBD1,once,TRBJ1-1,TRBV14,CASSQVGDRENTEAFF,TGTGCCAGCAGCCAAGTGGGGGACAGGGAGAACACTGAAGCTTTCTTT
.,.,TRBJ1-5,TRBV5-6,CASTFAGEERDQPQHF,TGTGCCAGCACCTTCGCCGGGGAAGAAAGGGATCAGCCCCAGCATTTT
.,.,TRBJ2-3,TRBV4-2,CASSQGDWVGSTDTQYF,TGTGCCAGCAGCCAAGGGGACTGGGTCGGAAGCACAGATACGCAGTATTTT
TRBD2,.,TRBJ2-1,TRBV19,CASRTSGGDNEQFF,TGTGCCAGTAGGACTAGCGGGGGGGACAATGAGCAGTTCTTC
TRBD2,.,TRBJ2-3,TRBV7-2,CASSPRTSGIIDTQYF,TGTGCCAGCAGCCCCCGGACTAGCGGGATAATAGATACGCAGTATTTT
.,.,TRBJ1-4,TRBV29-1,CSVGTGSEKLFF,TGCAGCGTTGGAACAGGGTCTGAAAAACTGTTTTTT
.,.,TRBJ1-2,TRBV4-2,CASSQPGLNYGYTF,TGTGCCAGCAGCCAACCGGGACTCAACTATGGCTACACCTTC
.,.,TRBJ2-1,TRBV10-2,CASSTGFNEQFF,TGCGCCAGCAGTACGGGGTTCAATGAGCAGTTCTTC
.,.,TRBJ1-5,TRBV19,CASSIQGKGQPQHF,TGTGCCAGTAGTATACAGGGAAAGGGTCAGCCCCAGCATTTT
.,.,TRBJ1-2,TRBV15,CATSSASLYGYTF,TGTGCCACCAGCAGTGCGAGCCTATATGGCTACACCTTC
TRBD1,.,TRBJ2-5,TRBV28,CASSLLQGAYQETQYF,TGTGCCAGCAGTTTACTCCAGGGGGCATACCAAGAGACCCAGTACTTC
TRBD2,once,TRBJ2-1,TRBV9,CASSPQTLAGVGQFF,TGTGCCAGCAGCCCCCAGACCCTAGCGGGGGTCGGGCAGTTCTTC
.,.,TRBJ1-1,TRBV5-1,CASSSTGFGVTEAFF,TGCGCCAGCAGCTCTACAGGGTTTGGTGTCACTGAAGCTTTCTTT
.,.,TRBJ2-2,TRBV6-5,CASRPDSLSTGELFF,TGTGCCAGCAGGCCGGACAGCTTGTCCACCGGGGAGCTGTTTTTT
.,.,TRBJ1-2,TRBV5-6,CASSLEARGYGYTF,TGTGCCAGCAGCTTGGAGGCCAGGGGCTATGGCTACACCTTC
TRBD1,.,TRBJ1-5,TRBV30,CAWDRAPNNQPQHF,TGTGCCTGGGACAGGGCCCCAAACAATCAGCCCCAGCATTTT
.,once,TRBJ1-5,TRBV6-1,CASSEAATGQPQHF,TGTGCCAGCAGTGAAGCGGCAACGGGTCAGCCCCAGCATTTT
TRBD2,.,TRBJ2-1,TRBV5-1,CASSPASGRGLNEQFF,TGCGCCAGCAGCCCGGCCAGCGGGAGAGGTCTGAATGAGCAGTTCTTC
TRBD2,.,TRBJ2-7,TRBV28,CASKGLAGVQYEQYF,TGTGCCAGCAAAGGACTAGCGGGAGTTCAGTACGAGCAGTACTTC
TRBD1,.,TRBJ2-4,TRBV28,CASSPQTGTGLFPIQYF,TGTGCCAGCAGTCCCCAGACCGGGACAGGGCTCTTTCCGATTCAGTACTTC
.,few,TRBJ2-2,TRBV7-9,CASSSTRANTGELFF,TGTGCCAGCAGCTCCACTAGGGCGAACACCGGGGAGCTGTTTTTT
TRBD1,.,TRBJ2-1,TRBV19,CASSTTGDAYSYNEQFF,TGTGCCAGTAGTACTACAGGGGACGCCTATTCCTACAATGAGCAGTTCTTC
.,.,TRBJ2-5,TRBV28,CASSEVGREVRETQYF,TGTGCCAGCAGTGAGGTGGGCAGGGAGGTTAGGGAGACCCAGTACTTC
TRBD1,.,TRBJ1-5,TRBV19,CASEGMAGQNQPQHF,TGTGCCAGCGAAGGGATGGCGGGACAGAATCAGCCCCAGCATTTT
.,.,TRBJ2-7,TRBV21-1,CASSKGTPFDEQYF,TGTGCCAGCAGCAAAGGGACACCCTTTGACGAGCAGTACTTC
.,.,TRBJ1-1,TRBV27,CASSQRPDKAFF,TGTGCCAGCAGTCAAAGGCCCGACAAAGCTTTCTTT
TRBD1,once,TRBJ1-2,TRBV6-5,CASRGQTNYGYTF,TGTGCCAGCCGGGGACAGACGAACTATGGCTACACCTTC
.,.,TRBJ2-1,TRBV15,CATSRDGEFLYNEQFF,TGTGCCACCAGCAGAGATGGGGAGTTTCTCTACAATGAGCAGTTCTTC